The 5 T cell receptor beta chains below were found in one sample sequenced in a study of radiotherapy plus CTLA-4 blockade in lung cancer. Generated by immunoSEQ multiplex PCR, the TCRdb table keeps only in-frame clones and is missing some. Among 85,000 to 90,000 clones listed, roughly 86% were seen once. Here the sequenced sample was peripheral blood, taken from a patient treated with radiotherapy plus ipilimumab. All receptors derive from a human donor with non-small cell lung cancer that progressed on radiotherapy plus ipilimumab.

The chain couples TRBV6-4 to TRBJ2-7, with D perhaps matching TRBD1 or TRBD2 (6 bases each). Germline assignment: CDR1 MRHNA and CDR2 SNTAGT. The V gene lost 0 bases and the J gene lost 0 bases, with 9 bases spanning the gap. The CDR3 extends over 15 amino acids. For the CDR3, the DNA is TGTGCCAGCAGTGACTCGCGGGACAACTCCTACGAGCAGTACTTC. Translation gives CASSDSRDNSYEQYF.

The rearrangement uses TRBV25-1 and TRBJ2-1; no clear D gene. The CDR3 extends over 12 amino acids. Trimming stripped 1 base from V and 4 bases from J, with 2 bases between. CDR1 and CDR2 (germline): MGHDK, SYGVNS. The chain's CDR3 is CASSEFYNEQFF. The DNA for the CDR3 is TGTGCCAGCAGTGAATTTTACAATGAGCAGTTCTTC.

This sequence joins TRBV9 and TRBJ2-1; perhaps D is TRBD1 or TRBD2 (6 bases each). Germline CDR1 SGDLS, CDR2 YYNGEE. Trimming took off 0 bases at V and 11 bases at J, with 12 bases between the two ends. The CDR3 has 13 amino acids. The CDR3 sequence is CASSVGGRGKQFF. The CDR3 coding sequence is TGTGCCAGCAGCGTAGGGGGGCGGGGTAAGCAGTTCTTC.

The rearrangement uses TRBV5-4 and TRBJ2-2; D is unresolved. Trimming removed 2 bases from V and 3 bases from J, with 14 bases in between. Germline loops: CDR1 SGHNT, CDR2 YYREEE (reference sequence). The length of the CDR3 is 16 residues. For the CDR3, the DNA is TGTGCCAGCAGCTTTGGCCTGGGGTGGGACACCGGGGAGCTGTTTTTT. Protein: CASSFGLGWDTGELFF.

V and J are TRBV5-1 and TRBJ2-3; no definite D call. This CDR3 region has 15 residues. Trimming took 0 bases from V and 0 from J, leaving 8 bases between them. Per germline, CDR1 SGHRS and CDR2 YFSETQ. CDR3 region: CASSLAPLSTDTQYF. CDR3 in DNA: TGCGCCAGCAGCTTGGCTCCGCTTAGCACAGATACGCAGTATTTT.